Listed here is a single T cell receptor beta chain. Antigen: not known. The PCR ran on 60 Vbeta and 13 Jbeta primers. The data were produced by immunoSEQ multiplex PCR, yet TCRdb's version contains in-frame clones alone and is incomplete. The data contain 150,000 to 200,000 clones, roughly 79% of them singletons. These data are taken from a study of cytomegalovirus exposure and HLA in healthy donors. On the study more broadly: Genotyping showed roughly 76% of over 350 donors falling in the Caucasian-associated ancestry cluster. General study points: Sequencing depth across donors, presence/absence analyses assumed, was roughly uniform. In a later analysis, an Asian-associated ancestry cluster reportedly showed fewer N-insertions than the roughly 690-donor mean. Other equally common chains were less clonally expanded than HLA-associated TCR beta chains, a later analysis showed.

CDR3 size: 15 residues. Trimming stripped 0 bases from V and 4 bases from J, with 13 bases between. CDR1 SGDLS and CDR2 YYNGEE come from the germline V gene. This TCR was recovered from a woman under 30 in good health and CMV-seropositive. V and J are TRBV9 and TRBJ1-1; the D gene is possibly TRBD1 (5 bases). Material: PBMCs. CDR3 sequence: CASSVVSGYGTEAFF. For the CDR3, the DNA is TGTGCCAGCAGCGTAGTCTCAGGGTATGGCACTGAAGCTTTCTTT.